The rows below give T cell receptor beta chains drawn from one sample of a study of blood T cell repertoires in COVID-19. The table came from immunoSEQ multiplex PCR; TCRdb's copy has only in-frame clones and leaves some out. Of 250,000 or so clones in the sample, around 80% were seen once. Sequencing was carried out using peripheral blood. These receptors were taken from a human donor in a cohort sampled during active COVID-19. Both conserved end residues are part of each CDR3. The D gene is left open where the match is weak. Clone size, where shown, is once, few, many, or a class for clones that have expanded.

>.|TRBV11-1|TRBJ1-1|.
CASSSLAGGTEAFF
TGTGCCAGCAGCTCACTAGCGGGGGGCACTGAAGCTTTCTTT
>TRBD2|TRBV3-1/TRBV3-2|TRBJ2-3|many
CASSQEIAGGRATDTQYF
TGTGCCAGCAGCCAAGAGATAGCGGGGGGGCGGGCCACAGATACGCAGTATTTT
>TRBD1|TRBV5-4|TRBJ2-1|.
CASSPFKGATYNEQFF
TGTGCCAGCAGCCCCTTTAAGGGGGCCACCTACAATGAGCAGTTCTTC
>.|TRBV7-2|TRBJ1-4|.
CASSLWGGAGEKLFF
TGTGCCAGCAGCTTATGGGGGGGCGCCGGTGAAAAACTGTTTTTT
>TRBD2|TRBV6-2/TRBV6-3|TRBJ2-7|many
CASSPGGTSGYEQYF
TGTGCCAGCAGTCCCGGGGGGACTAGCGGTTACGAGCAGTACTTC
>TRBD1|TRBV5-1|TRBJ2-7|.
CASSPDRLSYEQYF
TGCGCCAGCAGCCCGGACAGGCTAAGCTACGAGCAGTACTTC
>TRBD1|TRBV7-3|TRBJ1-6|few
CASSEQGARNSPLHF
TGTGCCAGCAGCGAACAGGGGGCACGGAATTCACCCCTCCACTTT
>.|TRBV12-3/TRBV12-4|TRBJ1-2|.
CASSSPGSNGYTF
TGTGCCAGCAGTTCTCCGGGTAGCAATGGCTACACCTTC
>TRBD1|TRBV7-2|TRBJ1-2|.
CASSPRTGSGYTF
TGTGCCAGCAGCCCTCGGACAGGGTCTGGCTACACCTTC
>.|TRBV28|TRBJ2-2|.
CASSQAGSGGELFF
TGTGCCAGCAGTCAAGCAGGGTCGGGCGGGGAGCTGTTTTTT
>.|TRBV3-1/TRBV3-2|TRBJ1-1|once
CASSPTGKTEAFF
TGTGCCAGCAGCCCTACAGGGAAGACTGAAGCTTTCTTT
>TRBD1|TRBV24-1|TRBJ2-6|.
CATSDSGTGMSGANVLTF
TGTGCCACCAGTGATTCAGGGACAGGGATGTCTGGGGCCAACGTCCTGACTTTC
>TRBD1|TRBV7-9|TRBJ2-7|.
CASSRQGVGAYEQYF
TGTGCCAGCAGCCGACAGGGAGTCGGTGCCTACGAGCAGTACTTC
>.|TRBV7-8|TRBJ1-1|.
CASSPTVTTEAFF
TGTGCCAGCAGCCCGACAGTGACCACTGAAGCTTTCTTT
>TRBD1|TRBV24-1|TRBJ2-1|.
CATSDRQGVNEQFF
TGTGCCACCAGTGATCGCCAGGGGGTCAATGAGCAGTTCTTC
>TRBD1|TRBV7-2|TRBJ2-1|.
CASSLGGQGINEQFF
TGTGCCAGCAGCTTAGGGGGACAGGGCATCAATGAGCAGTTCTTC
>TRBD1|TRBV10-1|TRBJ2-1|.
CASSGTGAVYNEQFF
TGCGCCAGCAGTGGGACAGGGGCTGTTTACAATGAGCAGTTCTTC
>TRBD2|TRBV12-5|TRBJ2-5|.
CASGRTSGRGKTQYF
TGTGCTAGTGGACGGACTAGCGGCCGGGGGAAGACCCAGTACTTC
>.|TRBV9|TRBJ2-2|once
CASSVEGGTGELFF
TGTGCCAGCAGCGTAGAAGGGGGCACCGGGGAGCTGTTTTTT